Listed below are T cell receptor beta chains from one sample, sequenced in a study of Graves' ophthalmopathy and Graves' hyperthyroidism. TCRdb reanalysed the multiplex PCR reads using MiXCR and keeps one entry per CDR3 protein. This sample has more than 300,000 distinct CDR3 sequences; 15% occur once, and the top ten carry approximately 7%. Sequencing was carried out using peripheral blood. The origin of the receptors is a woman between 18 and 30 years old with stable Graves' hyperthyroidism. The CDR3 runs from the conserved cysteine through the conserved F or W.

V	J	CDR3
TRBV12-3/TRBV12-4	TRBJ1-5	CASNSGGGQPQHF
TRBV11-2	TRBJ1-1	CASSLDPGARQFEAFF
TRBV19	TRBJ2-7	CASSIGTDTYEQYF
TRBV7-2	TRBJ2-4	CASSFAGQAKNIKYF
TRBV6-2/TRBV6-3	TRBJ1-2	CASSTWQDGYTF
TRBV19	TRBJ2-4	CASSTGTGRSKNIKYF
TRBV29-1	TRBJ2-5	CSSGGSSETQYF
TRBV30	TRBJ1-2	CAWTETRNYGYTF
TRBV6-2/TRBV6-3	TRBJ1-6	CASCGANSPLHF
TRBV2	TRBJ2-7	CASSIFGAGINEQYF
TRBV6-5	TRBJ1-2	CASSYGGDYGYTF
TRBV20-1	TRBJ2-7	CSARTSGTYEQYF
TRBV9	TRBJ2-7	CASSVVGSLGEQYF
TRBV20-1	TRBJ2-7	CSATPTDAGAGEQYF
TRBV6-5	TRBJ1-1	CASSYDQTGRGTEAFF
TRBV6-2/TRBV6-3	TRBJ2-7	CASSYSVIAGDLPYEQYF
TRBV7-9	TRBJ2-4	CATERSKNIQYF
TRBV19	TRBJ2-7	CASSIGGTVTYEQYF
TRBV12-3/TRBV12-4	TRBJ1-4	CASSPDTSTNEKLFF
TRBV11-3	TRBJ2-5	CASSLVRVETQYF
TRBV20-1	TRBJ2-7	CSAVPAGDFYEQYF
TRBV6-1	TRBJ2-5	CASSNPSGGHQETQYF
TRBV10-3	TRBJ2-7	CAISIGTSSGDEQYF
TRBV5-6	TRBJ2-1	CASSFLRGQYNEQFF
TRBV20-1	TRBJ1-1	CSARGRDNTEAFF
TRBV5-5	TRBJ2-7	CASSFGGPNYEQYF
TRBV19	TRBJ2-2	CASIRRHTGELFF
TRBV9	TRBJ1-1	CASSVTAENTEAFF
TRBV20-1	TRBJ1-6	CSARDDRGPNSPLHF
TRBV19	TRBJ2-5	CASSIGSGGARETQYF
TRBV6-5	TRBJ2-7	CASSPRTGNYEQYF
TRBV27	TRBJ1-1	CASSSRGLGNTEAFF
TRBV11-2	TRBJ2-5	CASSLAASSGETQYF
TRBV6-1	TRBJ2-6	CASIPTGSGANVLTF
TRBV3-1	TRBJ1-1	CASEMRAGNTEAFF
TRBV12-3/TRBV12-4	TRBJ2-5	CASSFPRLAGRQETQYF
TRBV2	TRBJ2-5	CASSGRTAHQETQYF
TRBV13	TRBJ1-2	CASSLVGVPVGYTF
TRBV7-2	TRBJ2-1	CASSSTGNYNEQFF
TRBV5-1	TRBJ1-1	CASSLDGFGNTEAFF
TRBV19	TRBJ1-2	CASSPRTSKVGPDYGYTF
TRBV13	TRBJ2-5	CASSTTRTSGVQETQYF
TRBV6-5	TRBJ2-5	CASSFQGQETQYF
TRBV12-3/TRBV12-4	TRBJ2-7	CASSLAVGSSEQYF
TRBV20-1	TRBJ1-1	CSARRGGADTEAFF
TRBV5-6	TRBJ1-1	CASSFLARTEAFF